These 25 T cell receptor beta chains came from one sample sequenced in a study of identical twins. TCRdb redid the calling of the 5' RACE reads with MiXCR, one entry per CDR3 protein. This sample yields approximately 590,000 distinct CDR3 sequences, of which just under 10% are seen a single time; approximately 3.2% belongs to the top ten. The sample was also linked to a second study, of yellow fever vaccine responses in identical twins.

Sequencing was carried out using PBMCs. These receptors all stem from a woman under 30 in good health.

The J gene is TRBJ2-7, the V gene TRBV6-5; D not resolved. This CDR3 spans 14 amino acids. V was pared by 2 bases and J by 3 bases, with 11 bases between. CDR1 is MNHEY and CDR2 is SVGAGI in the germline V gene. CDR3 loop: CASSYGQARYEQYF. CDR3 nucleotide sequence: TGTGCCAGCAGTTACGGCCAGGCCCGCTACGAGCAGTACTTC.

The sample holds many counts of this clonotype. V is TRBV7-8 and J is TRBJ2-3, with 13 nucleotides matching TRBD2. The CDR3 is made up of 16 amino acids. CDR1 and CDR2 (germline): SGHVS, FQNEAQ. V trimming: 5 bases; J trimming: 2 bases; junction bases outside the gene matches: 4. Written as DNA, the CDR3 is TGTGCCAGCAGCCAAGGGACTAGCGGGAACACAGATACGCAGTATTTT. Amino acid sequence: CASSQGTSGNTDTQYF.

This clonotype was seen many times. The genes are TRBV7-9 and TRBJ2-7; no reliable D call. This CDR3 comprises 14 residues. CDR1 SEHNR and CDR2 FQNEAQ come from the germline V gene (reference sequence). Trimming left V 3 bases short and J 1 base short, with 10 bases between. CDR3 amino acids: CASSFSALSYEQYF. CDR3 DNA: TGTGCCAGCAGCTTCTCCGCACTGTCCTACGAGCAGTACTTC. Filled out from reference TRBV7-9 and TRBJ2-7, the complete variable domain reads DTGVSQNPRHKITKRGQNVTFRCDPISEHNRLYWYRQTLGQGPEFLTYFQNEAQLEKSRLLSDRFSAERPKGSFSTLEIQRTEQGDSAMYLCASSFSALSYEQYFGPGTRLTVT.

The chain couples TRBV27 to TRBJ1-1, with TRBD1 matching 8 bases. V lost 6 bases and J lost 8; bases outside the gene matches: 14. CDR1 and CDR2 from the germline V gene are MNHEY and SMNVEV (reference sequence). The CDR3 length is 15 residues. For the CDR3, the DNA is TGTGCCAGCAGGCTCCAGGGGGCAGTTTTGACAGAAGCTTTCTTT. This sequence encodes CASRLQGAVLTEAFF.

This clonotype was found many times. V usage is TRBV11-1 and J usage is TRBJ1-2; D might be TRBD1 (6 bases). The V and J ends lost 5 bases and 4 bases respectively, with 17 bases between them. The CDR3 covers 15 residues. Germline assignment: CDR1 SGHAT and CDR2 FQDESV (reference sequence). The CDR3 loop is CASSRAPGQTYGYTF. CDR3 coding DNA: TGTGCCAGCAGCCGAGCGCCCGGACAGACCTATGGCTACACCTTC. The full variable domain, its missing parts supplied by reference TRBV11-1 and TRBJ1-2, is EAEVAQSPRYKITEKSQAVAFWCDPISGHATLYWYRQILGQGPELLVQFQDESVVDDSQLPKDRFSAERLKGVDSTLKIQPAELGDSAMYLCASSRAPGQTYGYTFGSGTRLTVV.

Ten or more counts support this clonotype. The chain carries TRBV27 and TRBJ2-3; TRBD2 aligns across 8 bases. The CDR3 length is 15 residues. With V trimmed by 3 bases and J by 2 bases, 4 bases remained unmatched. Germline V gene data show CDR1 as MNHEY and CDR2 as SMNVEV (reference sequence). The CDR3 DNA reads TGTGCCAGCAGTTTTCGGCGGGGGGCCACAGATACGCAGTATTTT. Translating gives CASSFRRGATDTQYF.

The chain carries TRBV20-1 and TRBJ2-1; D unclear. The CDR3 is made up of 16 amino acids. Trimming pared 1 base from V and 0 bases from J, leaving 13 bases between. Germline V gene lookup returns CDR1 DFQATT and CDR2 SNEGSKA (reference sequence). The CDR3 coding sequence is TGCAGTGCTAGAGCCCAACTCGTGAGCTCCTACAATGAGCAGTTCTTC. This sequence encodes CSARAQLVSSYNEQFF.

The chain has TRBV20-1 and TRBJ2-7; tentatively, D is TRBD1 or TRBD2 (5 bases each). The CDR3 is made up of 11 amino acids. V was cut by 6 bases and J by 2 bases, with 8 bases left in between. The germline V gene has CDR1 DFQATT and CDR2 SNEGSKA (reference sequence). The CDR3 loop is CSAVGAYEQYF. DNA for the CDR3: TGCAGTGCCGTGGGGGCCTACGAGCAGTACTTC.

The V and J genes are TRBV6-1 and TRBJ2-1; the D gene could be TRBD1 or TRBD2 (6 bases each). Trimming left V 1 base short and J 10 bases short, with 11 bases between. The CDR3 totals 13 residues. Per the germline V gene, CDR1 is MNHNS and CDR2 is SASEGT. The CDR3 nucleotides are TGTGCCAGCAGTGAAGGTCTAGGGGGGGAGCAGTTCTTC. Protein product: CASSEGLGGEQFF.

This chain joins TRBV30 and TRBJ2-1, with D tentatively TRBD2 (6 bases). Deletions cut 2 bases from V and 6 bases from J, with 14 bases between. CDR1 GTSNPN and CDR2 SVGIG come from the germline V gene (reference sequence). The CDR3 extends over 14 amino acids. The CDR3 sequence is CAWSYLGTSNEQFF. CDR3 coding DNA: TGTGCCTGGAGTTACTTGGGGACTTCCAATGAGCAGTTCTTC.

This clonotype has a handful of counts. The rearrangement links TRBV24-1 to TRBJ2-1; 7 nucleotides match TRBD2. There are 16 residues in the CDR3. Germline V gives CDR1 KGHDR, CDR2 SFDVKD. Losses at the gene ends were 2 bases for V and 8 bases for J; bases not matched to a gene: 11. The CDR3 bases are TGTGCCACCAGTGATTCCCTAAGGGAGGGCCCTCATGAGCAGTTCTTC. It is translated as CATSDSLREGPHEQFF.

In its sample, this clonotype was seen a few times. This chain joins TRBV3-1 and TRBJ2-2, with D possibly matching TRBD2 (6 bases). The CDR3 is made up of 20 amino acids. V lost 6 bases, J lost 6 bases, and 32 bases lay in between. Germline-derived CDR1 and CDR2 are LGHDT and YNNKEL (reference sequence). In DNA, the CDR3 is TGTGCCAGCAGTATTACCAAACCGGCAGGGAGGATAAGAGTAGCCGGGGAGCTGTTTTTT. Residues: CASSITKPAGRIRVAGELFF.

The chain uses TRBV7-9 and TRBJ1-3, with D perhaps matching TRBD1 (5 bases). CDR1 and CDR2 from the germline V gene are SEHNR and FQNEAQ (reference sequence). The CDR3 runs 17 residues. The V end was cut by 0 bases, the J end by 0 bases, with 12 bases between. The CDR3 DNA reads TGTGCCAGCAGCTTAGCACCCGGGGGTAGCTCTGGAAACACCATATATTTT. Translated: CASSLAPGGSSGNTIYF. The entire variable domain, with the rest obtained from reference TRBV7-9 and TRBJ1-3, is as follows: DTGVSQNPRHKITKRGQNVTFRCDPISEHNRLYWYRQTLGQGPEFLTYFQNEAQLEKSRLLSDRFSAERPKGSFSTLEIQRTEQGDSAMYLCASSLAPGGSSGNTIYFGEGSWLTVV.

This sequence joins TRBV5-1 and TRBJ2-5; 8 bases are a match to TRBD2. This CDR3 contains 15 residues. Germline V gene lookup returns CDR1 SGHRS and CDR2 YFSETQ. Unmatched junction bases numbered 11, after V lost 6 bases and J lost 4 bases. The CDR3 reads CASTILPGGRETQYF. CDR3 DNA: TGCGCCAGCACCATTTTACCGGGGGGGCGAGAGACCCAGTACTTC.

This clonotype was observed at least ten times. This chain joins TRBV12-5 and TRBJ2-7; D perhaps matches TRBD1 (6 bases). The CDR3 length is 12 residues. V lost 7 bases to trimming and J lost 1 base, with 8 bases between them. CDR1 LGHNT and CDR2 FRNRAP come from the germline V gene. CDR3 amino acids: CASAGDSYEQYF. CDR3 in DNA: TGTGCTAGTGCAGGGGATTCCTACGAGCAGTACTTC.

At least ten counts were recorded for this clonotype. One end of the junction is discordant with germline, which a read error may explain. V and J are TRBV7-9 and TRBJ2-3; no firm D call. The CDR3 covers 15 residues. Germline V gene sequence: CDR1 SEHNR, CDR2 FQNEAQ (reference sequence). The DNA of the CDR3 is TGTGCCAGCAGTTTAGGGCGGACCAGCACAGATACGCAGTATTTT. Protein sequence: CASSLGRTSTDTQYF.

This clonotype was recorded a few times. V is TRBV7-9 and J is TRBJ2-7; the D is unclear. Per the germline V gene, CDR1 is SEHNR and CDR2 is FQNEAQ (reference sequence). This CDR3 spans 12 amino acids. V was trimmed by 0 bases and J by 5 bases, leaving 5 bases between them. DNA of the CDR3: TGTGCCAGCAGCTTAGCGGACCACGAGCAGTACTTC. It specifies CASSLADHEQYF.

The V and J genes are TRBV10-1 and TRBJ2-1; no definite D call. Germline V CDR1 and CDR2: WNHNN, SYGVQD (reference sequence). V was clipped by 2 bases and J by 4 bases, with 9 bases between them. The CDR3 is 14 residues long. The CDR3 DNA reads TGCGCCAGCAGTGAGAGCTTGGGATACAATGAGCAGTTCTTC. Protein product: CASSESLGYNEQFF.

This clonotype occurred a few times. J is TRBJ2-7 and V is TRBV29-1; D tentatively reads TRBD1 or TRBD2 (5 bases each). V was cut by 6 bases and J by 0 bases, with 12 bases left in between. The germline V gene has CDR1 SQVTM and CDR2 ANQGSEA. There are 13 residues in the CDR3. The CDR3 reads CSVPGASSYEQYF. The CDR3 nucleotides read TGCAGCGTCCCCGGGGCCAGCTCCTACGAGCAGTACTTC.

The chain is built from TRBV5-1 and TRBJ2-7; TRBD2 might be the D (5 bases). CDR3 length: 13 amino acids. V dropped 4 bases and J dropped 7 bases, with 15 bases sitting between them. The germline CDR1 and CDR2 sequences are SGHRS and YFSETQ. The CDR3 nucleotides read TGCGCCAGCAGCCCGTCGGGGTTGGGGGAGCAGTACTTC. As protein: CASSPSGLGEQYF.

Details on this clonotype: The junction shows a germline mismatch at one end, possibly a read error. The V and J genes are TRBV29-1 and TRBJ1-1, with a possible D match to TRBD1 (6 bases). CDR1 and CDR2 from the germline V gene are SQVTM and ANQGSEA. This CDR3 contains 11 residues. The CDR3 region is CGVGNREKSFF. The CDR3 DNA reads TGCGGCGTGGGAAACAGGGAGAAAAGCTTCTTT.

This clonotype was detected a few times. The chain joins TRBV20-1 to TRBJ2-1; maybe TRBD2 (6 bases). V shed 4 bases and J shed 8 bases, with 18 bases lying between them. Germline V gene sequence: CDR1 DFQATT, CDR2 SNEGSKA (reference sequence). This CDR3 region has 14 residues. CDR3 DNA sequence: TGCAGTGCTAATTGGGACCTCGGAGGGGATGAGCAGTTCTTC. It translates to CSANWDLGGDEQFF.

CDR3 nucleotides: TGCAGTGCTTCGGACAGTTCCTATTTCACTGAAGCTTTCTTT. Protein: CSASDSSYFTEAFF. The V call is TRBV20-1, the J call TRBJ1-1, with TRBD1 as a possible D gene (6 bases). The CDR3 is made up of 14 amino acids. Germline-derived CDR1 and CDR2 are DFQATT and SNEGSKA (reference sequence). V was cut by 5 bases and J by 4 bases, with 17 bases left in between.

Ten or more counts support this clonotype. The V call is TRBV24-1, the J call TRBJ2-5; the D gene is possibly TRBD1 (6 bases). With 3 bases removed from V and 4 bases from J, the gap between germline ends came to 17 bases. Looked up from germline, CDR1 is KGHDR and CDR2 is SFDVKD. The CDR3 spans 16 residues. CDR3 in DNA: TGTGCCACCAGTGATGGCACAGGGATTGGATTAGAGACCCAGTACTTC. This translates into CATSDGTGIGLETQYF.

In its sample, this clonotype was seen many times. The V gene is TRBV12-3 or TRBV12-4, the J gene TRBJ2-7, with TRBD1 identical over 11 bases. Trimming at V came to 0 bases and at J to 3 bases, leaving 4 bases not matched to a gene. The CDR3 sequence is 16 residues long. This chain's CDR3 is CASSLASGTGGYEQYF. The CDR3 nucleotides are TGTGCCAGCAGTTTAGCGAGCGGGACAGGGGGCTACGAGCAGTACTTC.